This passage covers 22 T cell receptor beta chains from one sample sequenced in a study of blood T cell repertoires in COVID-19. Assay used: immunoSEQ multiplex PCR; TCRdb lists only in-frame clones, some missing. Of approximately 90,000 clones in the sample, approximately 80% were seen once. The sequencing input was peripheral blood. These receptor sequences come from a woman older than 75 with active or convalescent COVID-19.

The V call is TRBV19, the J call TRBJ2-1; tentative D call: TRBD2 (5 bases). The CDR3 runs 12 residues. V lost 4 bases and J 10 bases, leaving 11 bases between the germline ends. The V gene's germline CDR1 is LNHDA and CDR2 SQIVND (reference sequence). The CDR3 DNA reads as TGTGCCAGTAGTAACGGACTTGACGAGCAGTTCTTC. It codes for CASSNGLDEQFF.

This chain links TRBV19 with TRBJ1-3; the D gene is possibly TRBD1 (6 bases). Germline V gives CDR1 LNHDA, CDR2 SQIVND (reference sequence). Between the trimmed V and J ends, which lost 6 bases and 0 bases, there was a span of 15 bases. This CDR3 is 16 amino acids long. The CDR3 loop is CASSSLTGFSGNTIYF. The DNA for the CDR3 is TGTGCCAGTAGCTCTTTAACAGGGTTCTCTGGAAACACCATATATTTT.

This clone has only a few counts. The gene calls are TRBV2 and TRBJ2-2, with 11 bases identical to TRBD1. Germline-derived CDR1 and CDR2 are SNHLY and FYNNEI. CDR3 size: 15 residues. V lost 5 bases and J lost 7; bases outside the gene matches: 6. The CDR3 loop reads CASSQDRGHVGELFF. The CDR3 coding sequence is TGTGCCAGCAGTCAGGACAGGGGGCATGTCGGGGAGCTGTTTTTT.

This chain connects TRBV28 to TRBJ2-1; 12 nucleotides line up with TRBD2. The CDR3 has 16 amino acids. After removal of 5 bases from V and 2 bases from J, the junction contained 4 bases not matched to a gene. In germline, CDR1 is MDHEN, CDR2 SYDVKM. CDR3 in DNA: TGTGCCAGCAGTACCCCTAGCGGGGGGGCCTACAATGAGCAGTTCTTC. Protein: CASSTPSGGAYNEQFF.

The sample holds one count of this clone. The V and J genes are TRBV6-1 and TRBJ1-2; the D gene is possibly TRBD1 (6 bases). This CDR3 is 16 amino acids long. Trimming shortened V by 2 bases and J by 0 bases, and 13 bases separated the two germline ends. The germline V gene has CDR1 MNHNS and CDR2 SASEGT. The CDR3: CASSEQTGFSNYGYTF. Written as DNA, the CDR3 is TGTGCCAGCAGTGAACAAACAGGGTTTTCTAACTATGGCTACACCTTC.

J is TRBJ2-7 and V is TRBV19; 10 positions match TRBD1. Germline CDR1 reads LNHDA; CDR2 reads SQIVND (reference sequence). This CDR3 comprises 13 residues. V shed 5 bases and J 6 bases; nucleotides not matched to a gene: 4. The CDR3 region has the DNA TGTGCCAGTAGTTCCGGACAGGGGGGCGAGCAGTACTTC. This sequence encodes CASSSGQGGEQYF.

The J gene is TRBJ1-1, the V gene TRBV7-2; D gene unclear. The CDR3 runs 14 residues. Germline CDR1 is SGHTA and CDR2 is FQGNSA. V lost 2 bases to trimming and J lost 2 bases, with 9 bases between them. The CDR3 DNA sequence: TGTGCCAGCAGCTTATCCCTGTTAAACACTGAAGCTTTCTTT. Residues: CASSLSLLNTEAFF.

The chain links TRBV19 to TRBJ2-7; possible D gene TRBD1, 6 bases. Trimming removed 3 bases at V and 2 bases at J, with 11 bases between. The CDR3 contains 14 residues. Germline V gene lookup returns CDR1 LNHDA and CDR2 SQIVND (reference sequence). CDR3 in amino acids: CASSITGQTYEQYF. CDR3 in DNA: TGTGCCAGTAGTATTACAGGGCAAACCTACGAGCAGTACTTC.

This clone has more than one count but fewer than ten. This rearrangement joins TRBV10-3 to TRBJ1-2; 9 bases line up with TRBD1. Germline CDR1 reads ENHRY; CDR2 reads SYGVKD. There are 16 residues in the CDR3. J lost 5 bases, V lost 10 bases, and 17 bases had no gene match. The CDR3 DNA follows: TGTGCCAGCACCGGGACAGGGTCCCTTGGAGATTATGGCTACACCTTC. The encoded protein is CASTGTGSLGDYGYTF.

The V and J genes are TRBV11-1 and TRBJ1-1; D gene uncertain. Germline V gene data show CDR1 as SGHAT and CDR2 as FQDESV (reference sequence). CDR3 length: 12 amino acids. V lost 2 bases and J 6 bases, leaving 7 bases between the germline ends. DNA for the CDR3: TGTGCCAGCAGCTTATACAGTCCTGAAGCTTTCTTT. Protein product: CASSLYSPEAFF.

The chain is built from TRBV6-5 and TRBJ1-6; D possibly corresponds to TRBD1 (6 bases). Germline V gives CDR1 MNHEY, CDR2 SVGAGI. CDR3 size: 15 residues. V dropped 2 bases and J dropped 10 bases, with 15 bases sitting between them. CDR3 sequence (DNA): TGTGCCAGCAGTTACATGGATACAGGGCTCTCACCCCTCCACTTT. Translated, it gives CASSYMDTGLSPLHF.

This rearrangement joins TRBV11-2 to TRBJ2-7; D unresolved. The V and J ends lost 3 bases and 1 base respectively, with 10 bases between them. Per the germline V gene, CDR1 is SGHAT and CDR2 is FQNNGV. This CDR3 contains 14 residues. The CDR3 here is CASSFGTLSYEQYF. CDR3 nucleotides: TGTGCCAGCAGCTTTGGTACGCTATCCTACGAGCAGTACTTC. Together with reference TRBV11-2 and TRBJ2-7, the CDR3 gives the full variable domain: EAGVAQSPRYKIIEKRQSVAFWCNPISGHATLYWYQQILGQGPKLLIQFQNNGVVDDSQLPKDRFSAERLKGVDSTLKIQPAKLEDSAVYLCASSFGTLSYEQYFGPGTRLTVT.

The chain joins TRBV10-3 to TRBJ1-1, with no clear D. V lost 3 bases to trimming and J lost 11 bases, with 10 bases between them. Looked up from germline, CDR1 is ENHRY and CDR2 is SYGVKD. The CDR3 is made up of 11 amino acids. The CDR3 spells CAISDLLTAFF. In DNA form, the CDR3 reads TGTGCCATCAGTGACCTATTAACGGCTTTCTTT.

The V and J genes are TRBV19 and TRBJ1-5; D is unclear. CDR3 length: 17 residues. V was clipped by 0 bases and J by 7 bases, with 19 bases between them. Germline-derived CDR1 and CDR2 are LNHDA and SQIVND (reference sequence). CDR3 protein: CASSIDHGLGDGQPQHF. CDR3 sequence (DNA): TGTGCCAGTAGTATAGACCATGGACTTGGGGATGGACAGCCCCAGCATTTT.

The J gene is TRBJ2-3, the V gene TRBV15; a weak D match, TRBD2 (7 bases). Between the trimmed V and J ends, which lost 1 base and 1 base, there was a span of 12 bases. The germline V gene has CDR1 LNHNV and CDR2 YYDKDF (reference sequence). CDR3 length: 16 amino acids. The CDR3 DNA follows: TGTGCCACCAGCAGAGGGCGGGGGCTCGGCACAGATACGCAGTATTTT. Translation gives CATSRGRGLGTDTQYF.

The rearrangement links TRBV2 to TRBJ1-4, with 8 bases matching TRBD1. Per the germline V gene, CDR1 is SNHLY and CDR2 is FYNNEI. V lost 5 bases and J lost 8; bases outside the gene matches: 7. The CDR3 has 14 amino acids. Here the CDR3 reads CASSNDRGREKLFF. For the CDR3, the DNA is TGTGCCAGCAGTAACGACAGGGGAAGGGAAAAACTGTTTTTT.

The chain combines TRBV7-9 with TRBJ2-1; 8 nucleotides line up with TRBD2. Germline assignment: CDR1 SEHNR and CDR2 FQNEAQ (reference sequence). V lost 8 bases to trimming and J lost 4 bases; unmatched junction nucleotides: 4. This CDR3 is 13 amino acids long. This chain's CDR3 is CASREGHYNEQFF. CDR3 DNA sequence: TGTGCCAGCCGGGAGGGCCATTACAATGAGCAGTTCTTC.

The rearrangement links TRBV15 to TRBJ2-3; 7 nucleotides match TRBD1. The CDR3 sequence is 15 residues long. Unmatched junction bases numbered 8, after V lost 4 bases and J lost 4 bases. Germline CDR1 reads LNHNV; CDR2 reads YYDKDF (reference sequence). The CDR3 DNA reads TGTGCCACCAGCATCCGGGACAGAGTTGCAGATACGCAGTATTTT. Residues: CATSIRDRVADTQYF.

The CDR3 sequence: CASSSELGLSSYNEQFF. As DNA, the CDR3 is TGCGCCAGCAGCTCCGAGTTGGGCTTGAGCTCCTACAATGAGCAGTTCTTC. V usage is TRBV5-1 and J usage is TRBJ2-1; the D is unclear. Trimming shortened V by 3 bases and J by 0 bases, and 16 bases separated the two germline ends. Germline-derived CDR1 and CDR2 are SGHRS and YFSETQ. The CDR3 is 17 amino acids.

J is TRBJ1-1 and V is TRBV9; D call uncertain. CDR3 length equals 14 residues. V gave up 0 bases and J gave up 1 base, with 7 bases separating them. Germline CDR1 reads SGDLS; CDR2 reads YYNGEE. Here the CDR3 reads CASSVGVRNTEAFF. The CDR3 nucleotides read TGTGCCAGCAGCGTAGGCGTCCGGAACACTGAAGCTTTCTTT.

The DNA for the CDR3 is TGTGCCAGCAGCTCCCCCGGGGCAGGGGCCTACGAGCAGTACTTC. It specifies CASSSPGAGAYEQYF. The V call is TRBV4-2, the J call TRBJ2-7, with a tentative D call TRBD1 (6 bases). The CDR3 covers 15 residues. CDR1 is LGHNA and CDR2 is YNFKEQ in the germline V gene. V dropped 5 bases and J dropped 2 bases, with 16 bases sitting between them.

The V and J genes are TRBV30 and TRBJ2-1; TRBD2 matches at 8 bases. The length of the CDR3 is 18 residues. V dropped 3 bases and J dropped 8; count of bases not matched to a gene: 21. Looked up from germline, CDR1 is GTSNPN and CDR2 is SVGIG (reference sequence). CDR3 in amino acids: CAWSRGGPLNFGIDEQFF. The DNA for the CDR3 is TGTGCCTGGAGCCGCGGGGGGCCTTTAAACTTCGGCATCGATGAGCAGTTCTTC.